This entry lists 22 T cell receptor beta chains sequenced from one sample in a study of a mutant IDH1 vaccine in newly diagnosed glioma. As to time point: week 23, last vaccination. Every single dose of the vaccine, 300 ug of mutant IDH1 20-mer peptide, came with topical imiquimod. The antigens of these receptors remain unknown. Generated by immunoSEQ multiplex PCR, the TCRdb table keeps only in-frame clones and is missing some. The data show tens of thousands of clones, under 80% seen once. The sequenced sample was PBMCs, obtained from a glioma patient whose treatment included an IDH1 peptide vaccine. The receptors shown here come from a man over 45 with glioma.

V usage is TRBV7-9 and J usage is TRBJ1-2; D ambiguous. The CDR3 has 13 amino acids. CDR1 SEHNR and CDR2 FQNEAQ come from the germline V gene (reference sequence). Trimming left V 5 bases short and J 8 bases short, with 15 bases between. CDR3 DNA sequence: TGTGCCAGCAGCCATTCATGGGCGGTGGGCTACACCTTC. Its translation is CASSHSWAVGYTF. The entire variable domain, with the rest obtained from reference TRBV7-9 and TRBJ1-2, is as follows: DTGVSQNPRHKITKRGQNVTFRCDPISEHNRLYWYRQTLGQGPEFLTYFQNEAQLEKSRLLSDRFSAERPKGSFSTLEIQRTEQGDSAMYLCASSHSWAVGYTFGSGTRLTVV.

This clone has just one count. The chain employs TRBV30 and TRBJ1-1; a possible D gene is TRBD1 (6 bases). This CDR3 region has 13 residues. The V end lost 3 bases, the J end lost 8 bases, and 16 bases lay between the germline ends. Germline V gene data show CDR1 as GTSNPN and CDR2 as SVGIG (reference sequence). CDR3 DNA: TGTGCCTGGAGCAGGGGCCAGGTTCCGGAAGCTTTCTTT. Translation: CAWSRGQVPEAFF.

This chain joins TRBV30 and TRBJ2-1; weak D call: TRBD2 (6 bases). The ends were cut back, 3 bases at V and 7 bases at J, with 16 bases in the middle. The CDR3 length is 14 residues. CDR1 is GTSNPN, CDR2 SVGIG, per germline (reference sequence). The CDR3 sequence: CAWSGGGSGNEQFF. For the CDR3, the DNA is TGTGCCTGGAGCGGGGGTGGGTCCGGGAATGAGCAGTTCTTC.

J is TRBJ1-4 and V is TRBV6-6; D uncertain. With 5 bases removed from V and 0 bases from J, the gap between germline ends came to 4 bases. CDR1 is MNHNY, CDR2 SVGAGI, per germline (reference sequence). This CDR3 region has 13 residues. The CDR3 DNA sequence: TGTGCCAGCAGTAGAGCAACTAATGAAAAACTGTTTTTT. Its protein product is CASSRATNEKLFF.

There are a few counts of this clone. V is TRBV6-1 and J is TRBJ1-1; D uncertain. The ends were cut back, 6 bases at V and 0 bases at J, with 11 bases in the middle. This CDR3 has 14 amino acids. Germline CDR1 is MNHNS and CDR2 is SASEGT. This chain's CDR3 is CASRGGWMNTEAFF. DNA of the CDR3: TGTGCCAGCAGGGGCGGTTGGATGAACACTGAAGCTTTCTTT.

The V and J genes are TRBV15 and TRBJ2-5; D is unresolved. Germline assignment: CDR1 LNHNV and CDR2 YYDKDF (reference sequence). The CDR3 consists of 15 residues. The V and J ends lost 4 bases and 1 base respectively, with 13 bases between them. DNA for the CDR3: TGTGCCACCAGCACCCCCACAGCTTTCCAAGAGACCCAGTACTTC. Protein: CATSTPTAFQETQYF.

The chain combines TRBV7-2 with TRBJ1-2, with D perhaps TRBD1 (6 bases). This CDR3 is 17 amino acids long. Trimming pared 5 bases from V and 0 bases from J, leaving 19 bases between. The germline V gene has CDR1 SGHTA and CDR2 FQGNSA. CDR3 amino acids: CASSVRTASLSNYGYTF. CDR3 DNA sequence: TGTGCCAGCAGCGTTCGGACAGCAAGCCTATCTAACTATGGCTACACCTTC. Full variable domain (outside the CDR3, taken from reference TRBV7-2 and TRBJ1-2): GAGVSQSPSNKVTEKGKDVELRCDPISGHTALYWYRQSLGQGLEFLIYFQGNSAPDKSGLPSDRFSAERTGGSVSTLTIQRTQQEDSAVYLCASSVRTASLSNYGYTFGSGTRLTVV.

This clone was seen a few times. The chain couples TRBV7-9 to TRBJ1-2; D uncertain. The germline V gene encodes CDR1 SEHNR and CDR2 FQNEAQ (reference sequence). The CDR3 is made up of 12 amino acids. V dropped 2 bases and J dropped 6 bases, with 7 bases sitting between them. The CDR3 coding sequence is TGTGCCAGCAGCTTAAACGACCATGGCTACACCTTC. Protein product: CASSLNDHGYTF.

This rearrangement joins TRBV7-3 to TRBJ1-1, with 10 bases aligning to TRBD1. Germline V lookup: CDR1 SGHTA, CDR2 FQGTGA. There are 16 residues in the CDR3. V shed 5 bases and J 6 bases; nucleotides not matched to a gene: 12. The CDR3 is CASSPGQGGLLAEAFF. Here the CDR3 DNA reads TGTGCCAGCAGCCCAGGACAGGGGGGCCTTCTGGCTGAAGCTTTCTTT.

The chain joins TRBV27 to TRBJ1-1, with TRBD1 identical over 7 bases. From germline, CDR1 is MNHEY and CDR2 SMNVEV (reference sequence). V lost 4 bases to trimming and J lost 5 bases; unmatched junction nucleotides: 7. This CDR3 has 14 amino acids. The CDR3 nucleotides read TGTGCCAGCAGTTCCATAGGCAGGGGGACTGAAGCTTTCTTT. Amino acid sequence: CASSSIGRGTEAFF.

The genes are TRBV7-8 and TRBJ1-2; D not certain. Trimming took off 0 bases at V and 2 bases at J, with 7 bases between the two ends. This CDR3 spans 14 amino acids. Germline lookup yields CDR1 SGHVS and CDR2 FQNEAQ. The DNA of the CDR3 is TGTGCCAGCAGCTTAGCAGTAGTCAACTATGGCTACACCTTC. This gives the protein CASSLAVVNYGYTF.

V is TRBV7-3 and J is TRBJ2-2; 7 positions match TRBD1. Looked up from germline, CDR1 is SGHTA and CDR2 is FQGTGA. The V gene end was trimmed by 5 bases and the J gene end by 5 bases; junction bases not matched to a gene: 2. The CDR3 spans 13 residues. CDR3 coding DNA: TGTGCCAGCAGCCCGACAGGGACCGGGGAGCTGTTTTTT. Protein: CASSPTGTGELFF.

The chain couples TRBV19 to TRBJ1-2, with a weak D call TRBD1 (5 bases). CDR3 length: 13 amino acids. The germline V gene encodes CDR1 LNHDA and CDR2 SQIVND (reference sequence). V was cut by 5 bases and J by 3 bases, with 10 bases left in between. CDR3 sequence: CASSLGRYYGYTF. DNA for the CDR3: TGTGCCAGTAGTCTGGGACGCTACTATGGCTACACCTTC.

By share, this clone ranks as medium-sized (0.01 to 0.1%). The chain combines TRBV7-2 with TRBJ1-3; the D gene is possibly TRBD1 (5 bases). Germline CDR1 and CDR2: SGHTA and FQGNSA. CDR3 size: 15 residues. The V gene lost 4 bases and the J gene lost 4 bases, with 14 bases spanning the gap. CDR3 DNA sequence: TGTGCCAGCAGCTGGGATCAGGGTCGAGGAAACACCATATATTTT. This translates into CASSWDQGRGNTIYF. Combining the CDR3 with reference TRBV7-2 and TRBJ1-3 gives the whole variable domain GAGVSQSPSNKVTEKGKDVELRCDPISGHTALYWYRQSLGQGLEFLIYFQGNSAPDKSGLPSDRFSAERTGGSVSTLTIQRTQQEDSAVYLCASSWDQGRGNTIYFGEGSWLTVV.

This rearrangement joins TRBV7-2 to TRBJ1-2; a weak D match, TRBD1 (5 bases). CDR3 size: 14 residues. The V gene's germline CDR1 is SGHTA and CDR2 FQGNSA. Trimming removed 5 bases from V and 7 bases from J, with 17 bases in between. CDR3 bases: TGTGCCAGCAGCCCCCCCCGGGGCGTATTTGGCTACACCTTC. It yields the protein CASSPPRGVFGYTF.

This chain joins TRBV4-1 and TRBJ2-7, with D perhaps matching TRBD1 (5 bases). This CDR3 spans 13 amino acids. The ends were cut back, 0 bases at V and 4 bases at J, with 7 bases in the middle. Per germline, CDR1 MGHRA and CDR2 YSYEKL. In nucleotides, the CDR3 is TGCGCCAGCAGCCAAGATCAGGGTTACGAGCAGTACTTC. Residues: CASSQDQGYEQYF.

This chain links TRBV30 with TRBJ1-1; no definite D call. The V and J ends lost 2 bases and 4 bases respectively, with 17 bases between them. The CDR3 spans 15 residues. Germline V gives CDR1 GTSNPN, CDR2 SVGIG (reference sequence). CDR3 sequence: CAWSLTPHWGTEAFF. For the CDR3, the DNA is TGTGCCTGGAGTTTGACTCCGCATTGGGGCACTGAAGCTTTCTTT.

By sample share, this clone is medium-sized. At one end the junction does not follow the germline gene, possibly because of a read error. Here the CDR3 DNA reads TGTGCCAGCAGCTTCCCCCCCACAGGGTCGGGCATCTTC. Its protein is CASSFPPTGSGIF. This sequence joins TRBV9 and TRBJ2-1, with a possible D match to TRBD1 (6 bases). Germline values: CDR1 SGDLS, CDR2 YYNGEE. CDR3 length: 13 residues.

V usage is TRBV6-1 and J usage is TRBJ1-1; 8 nucleotides align to TRBD1. Germline trimming cut 5 bases from V and 5 bases from J; bases unmatched to any gene: 10. Germline V lookup: CDR1 MNHNS, CDR2 SASEGT. The CDR3 is made up of 15 amino acids. The DNA of the CDR3 is TGTGCCAGCAGTTCTTGGACAGGGCGAGGGACTGAAGCTTTCTTT. This encodes CASSSWTGRGTEAFF.

The rearrangement joins TRBV7-9 to TRBJ1-4, with 9 bases fitting TRBD1. V was pared by 7 bases and J by 13 bases, with 7 bases of the junction left unmatched. CDR1 and CDR2 (germline): SEHNR, FQNEAQ (reference sequence). This CDR3 has 12 residues. The CDR3 is CASMLTGGRLFF. CDR3 bases: TGTGCCAGCATGCTGACAGGGGGAAGACTGTTTTTT.

This chain joins TRBV4-1 and TRBJ1-1; tentatively, D is TRBD1 (5 bases). Deletions cut 4 bases from V and 4 bases from J, with 13 bases between. The V gene's germline CDR1 is MGHRA and CDR2 YSYEKL. The CDR3 length is 14 residues. The CDR3 region is CASSPGRGGTEAFF. CDR3 coding DNA: TGCGCCAGCAGCCCCGGGAGGGGTGGCACTGAAGCTTTCTTT.

The sample holds a few counts of this clone. The chain carries TRBV4-3 and TRBJ2-3; the D gene is possibly TRBD2 (5 bases). Germline CDR1 is LGHNA and CDR2 is YSLEER. This CDR3 has 13 residues. Trimming shortened V by 1 base and J by 5 bases, and 7 bases separated the two germline ends. The CDR3 reads CASSQGGLDTQYF. The CDR3 DNA sequence: TGCGCCAGCAGCCAAGGCGGACTAGATACGCAGTATTTT.